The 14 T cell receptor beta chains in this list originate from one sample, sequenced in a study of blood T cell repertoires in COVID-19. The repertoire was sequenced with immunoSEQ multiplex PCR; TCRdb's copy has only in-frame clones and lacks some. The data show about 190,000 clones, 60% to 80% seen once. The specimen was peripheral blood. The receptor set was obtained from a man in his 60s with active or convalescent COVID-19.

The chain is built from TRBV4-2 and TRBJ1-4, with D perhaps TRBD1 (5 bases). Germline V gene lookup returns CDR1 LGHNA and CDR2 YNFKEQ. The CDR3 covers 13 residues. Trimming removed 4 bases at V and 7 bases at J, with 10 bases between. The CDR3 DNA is TGTGCCAGCAGCCGCCAGGGTGGTGAAAAACTGTTTTTT. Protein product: CASSRQGGEKLFF.

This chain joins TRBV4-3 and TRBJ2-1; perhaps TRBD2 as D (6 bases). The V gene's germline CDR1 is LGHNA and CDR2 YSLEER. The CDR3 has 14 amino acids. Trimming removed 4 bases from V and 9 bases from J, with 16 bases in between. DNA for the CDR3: TGCGCCAGCAGCCCACAAAATAGCGGAGCTGAGCAGTTCTTC. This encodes CASSPQNSGAEQFF.

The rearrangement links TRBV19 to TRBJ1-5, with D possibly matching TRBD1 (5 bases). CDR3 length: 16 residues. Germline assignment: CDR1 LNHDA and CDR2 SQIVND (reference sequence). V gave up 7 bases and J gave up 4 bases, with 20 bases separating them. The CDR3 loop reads CASKNVRDGVNQPQHF. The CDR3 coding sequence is TGTGCCAGTAAGAATGTCAGGGATGGGGTTAATCAGCCCCAGCATTTT.

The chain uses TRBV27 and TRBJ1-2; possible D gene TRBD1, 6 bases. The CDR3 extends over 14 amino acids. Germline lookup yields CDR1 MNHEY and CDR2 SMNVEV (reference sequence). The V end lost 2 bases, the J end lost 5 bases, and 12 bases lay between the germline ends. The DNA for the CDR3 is TGTGCCAGCAGTTTACACAGGGAGGGTTATGGCTACACCTTC. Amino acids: CASSLHREGYGYTF.

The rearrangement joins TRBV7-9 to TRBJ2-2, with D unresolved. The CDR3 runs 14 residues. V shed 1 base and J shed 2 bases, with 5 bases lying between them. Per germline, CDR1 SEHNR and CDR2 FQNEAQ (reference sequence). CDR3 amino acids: CASSLELNTGELFF. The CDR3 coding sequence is TGTGCCAGCAGCTTAGAACTTAACACCGGGGAGCTGTTTTTT.

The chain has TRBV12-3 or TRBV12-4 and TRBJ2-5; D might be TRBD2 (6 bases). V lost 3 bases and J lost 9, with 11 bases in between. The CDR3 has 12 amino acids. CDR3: CASSFGGGAQYF. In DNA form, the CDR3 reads TGTGCCAGCAGTTTCGGAGGCGGGGCCCAGTACTTC.

The CDR3 DNA follows: TGTGCCAGCAGCCGAAACAGAGATCAGCCCCAGCATTTT. It specifies CASSRNRDQPQHF. The chain uses TRBV7-8 and TRBJ1-5; D uncertain. CDR3 length: 13 amino acids. Germline V gene data show CDR1 as SGHVS and CDR2 as FQNEAQ. Trimming removed 5 bases from V and 5 bases from J, with 10 bases in between.

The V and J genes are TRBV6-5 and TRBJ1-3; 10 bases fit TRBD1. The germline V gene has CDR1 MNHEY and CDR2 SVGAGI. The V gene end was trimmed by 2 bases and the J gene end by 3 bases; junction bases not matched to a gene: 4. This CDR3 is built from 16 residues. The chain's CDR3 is CASSYQTGGGGNTIYF. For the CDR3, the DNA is TGTGCCAGCAGTTACCAGACAGGGGGCGGTGGAAACACCATATATTTT.

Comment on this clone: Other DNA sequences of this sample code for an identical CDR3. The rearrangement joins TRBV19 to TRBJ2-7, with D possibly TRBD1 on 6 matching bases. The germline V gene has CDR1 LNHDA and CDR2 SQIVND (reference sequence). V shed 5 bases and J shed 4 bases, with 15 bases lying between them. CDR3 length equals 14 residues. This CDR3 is CASSVRQGSYEQYF. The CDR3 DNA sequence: TGTGCCAGTAGTGTCCGGCAGGGGAGTTACGAGCAGTACTTC.

This CDR3 reads CASNRAGVEDTQYF. Here the CDR3 DNA reads TGTGCCAGCAATAGGGCGGGAGTAGAGGATACGCAGTATTTT. This chain uses TRBV4-2 with TRBJ2-3; 7 bases align to TRBD2. V lost 7 bases and J lost 6; bases outside the gene matches: 10. Germline-derived CDR1 and CDR2 are LGHNA and YNFKEQ. There are 14 residues in the CDR3.

CDR3 DNA: TGTGCCACCAGTGACTCAGGACAGGCGGCCTTCGCGAACACCGGGGAGCTGTTTTTT. It is translated as CATSDSGQAAFANTGELFF. V gene TRBV24-1 combines with J gene TRBJ2-2; TRBD1 matches 7 bases. This CDR3 is built from 19 residues. The ends lost 4 bases at V and 0 bases at J; junction bases unmatched: 13. The germline V gene has CDR1 KGHDR and CDR2 SFDVKD.

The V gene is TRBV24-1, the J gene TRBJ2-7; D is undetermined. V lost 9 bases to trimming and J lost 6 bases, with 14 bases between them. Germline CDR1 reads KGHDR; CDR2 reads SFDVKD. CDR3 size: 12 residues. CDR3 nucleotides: TGTGCCACCCCCGGAGCTCCTGGCGAGCAGTACTTC. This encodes CATPGAPGEQYF.

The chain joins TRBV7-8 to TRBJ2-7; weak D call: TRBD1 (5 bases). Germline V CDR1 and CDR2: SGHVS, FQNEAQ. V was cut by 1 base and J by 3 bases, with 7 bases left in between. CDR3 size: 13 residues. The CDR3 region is CASSLGQIYEQYF. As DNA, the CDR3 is TGTGCCAGCAGCTTAGGACAGATCTACGAGCAGTACTTC. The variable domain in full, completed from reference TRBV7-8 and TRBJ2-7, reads GAGVSQSPRYKVAKRGQDVALRCDPISGHVSLFWYQQALGQGPEFLTYFQNEAQLDKSGLPSDRFFAERPEGSVSTLKIQRTQQEDSAVYLCASSLGQIYEQYFGPGTRLTVT.

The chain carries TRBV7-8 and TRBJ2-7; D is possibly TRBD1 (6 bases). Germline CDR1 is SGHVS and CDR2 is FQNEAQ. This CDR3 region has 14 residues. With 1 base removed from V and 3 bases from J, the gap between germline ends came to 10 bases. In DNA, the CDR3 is TGTGCCAGCAGCTTAGGGTTAGGGGGCTACGAGCAGTACTTC. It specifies CASSLGLGGYEQYF.